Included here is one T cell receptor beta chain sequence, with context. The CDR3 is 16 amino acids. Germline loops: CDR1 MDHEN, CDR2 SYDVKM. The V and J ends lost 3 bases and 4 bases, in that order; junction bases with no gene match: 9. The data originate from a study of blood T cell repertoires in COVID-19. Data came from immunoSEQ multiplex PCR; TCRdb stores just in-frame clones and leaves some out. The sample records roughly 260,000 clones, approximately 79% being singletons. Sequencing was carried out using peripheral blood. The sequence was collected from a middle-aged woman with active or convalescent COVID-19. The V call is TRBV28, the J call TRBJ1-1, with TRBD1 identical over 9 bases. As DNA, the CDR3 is TGTGCCAGCAGTTTCGATCTTACAGGGGGCATCACTGAAGCTTTCTTT. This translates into CASSFDLTGGITEAFF.